The next 14 T cell receptor beta chains were all read from a single sample in a study of identifying expanded T cells in peripheral blood. Only in-frame clones appear in the TCRdb table, and some are missing; sequencing was by immunoSEQ multiplex PCR. The sample has approximately 79,000 clones; 85% to 90% are singletons. The sample consisted of blood. The receptors stem from a person between 18 and 69 years old in good health.

The V call is TRBV6-6, the J call TRBJ2-6, with TRBD2 as a possible D gene (5 bases). CDR3 length equals 15 residues. V was pared by 5 bases and J by 2 bases, with 10 bases between. Germline V gene data show CDR1 as MNHNY and CDR2 as SVGAGI (reference sequence). CDR3 DNA sequence: TGTGCCAGCAGTCAGGAGGTAGCTGGGGCCAACGTCCTGACTTTC. Amino acid sequence: CASSQEVAGANVLTF.

As regards this clone: The junction and the germline gene differ at one end; a read error may be behind it. The rearrangement uses TRBV15 and TRBJ1-1, with a tentative D call TRBD1 (5 bases). The CDR3 contains 13 residues. The germline CDR1 and CDR2 sequences are LNHNV and YYDKDF (reference sequence). The CDR3 here is CATSGDSGTEAFF. For the CDR3, the DNA is TGTGCCACCAGCGGAGACAGCGGGACTGAAGCTTTCTTT.

The rearrangement uses TRBV6-1 and TRBJ1-2; D remains unclear. Germline-derived CDR1 and CDR2 are MNHNS and SASEGT. V was pared by 3 bases and J by 8 bases, with 13 bases between. This CDR3 region has 13 residues. The CDR3 spells CASSDRGSGGYTF. In DNA form, the CDR3 reads TGTGCCAGCAGTGACCGCGGGTCTGGAGGCTACACCTTC.

V gene TRBV29-1 combines with J gene TRBJ2-5; D is uncertain. CDR3 length: 11 residues. Germline values: CDR1 SQVTM, CDR2 ANQGSEA. The V end lost 3 bases, the J end lost 5 bases, and 7 bases lay between the germline ends. The CDR3: CSVDLGETQYF. The CDR3 DNA reads TGCAGCGTTGATTTAGGCGAGACCCAGTACTTC. Supplemented by reference TRBV29-1 and TRBJ2-5, the full variable domain reads SAVISQKPSRDICQRGTSLTIQCQVDSQVTMMFWYRQQPGQSLTLIATANQGSEATYESGFVIDKFPISRPNLTFSTLTVSNMSPEDSSIYLCSVDLGETQYFGPGTRLLVL.

This clone was found once. CDR3 bases: TGTGCCAGCAGCCCCCGTCGACAGTCCTCCTACGAGCAGTACTTC. It is translated as CASSPRRQSSYEQYF. V usage is TRBV7-2 and J usage is TRBJ2-7, with a weak D call TRBD1 (5 bases). The CDR3 consists of 15 residues. Germline CDR1 reads SGHTA; CDR2 reads FQGNSA. Between the trimmed V and J ends, which lost 5 bases and 0 bases, there was a span of 14 bases.

CDR3 DNA: TGTGCCAGCAGTTACTCCGGATTCGAGCAGTACTTC. This codes for CASSYSGFEQYF. The V gene is TRBV6-6, the J gene TRBJ2-7; D remains unclear. Germline CDR1 MNHNY, CDR2 SVGAGI (reference sequence). Trimming pared 0 bases from V and 6 bases from J, leaving 6 bases between. The CDR3 has 12 amino acids.

V gene TRBV7-2 combines with J gene TRBJ1-1, with 8 positions matching TRBD1. The CDR3 extends over 14 amino acids. J gave up 6 bases and V 9 bases, and 12 bases lay outside the gene matches. Germline assignment: CDR1 SGHTA and CDR2 FQGNSA. This CDR3 reads CASTGGGIQPEAFF. In nucleotides, the CDR3 is TGTGCCAGTACAGGGGGAGGAATCCAACCTGAAGCTTTCTTT.

This clone was seen just once. This chain uses TRBV18 with TRBJ1-2; 7 nucleotides line up with TRBD1. This CDR3 has 16 residues. Trimming cost V 4 bases and J 7 bases; bases outside gene matches: 15. Germline V CDR1 and CDR2: KGHSH, LQKENI. CDR3 residues: CASSRGTAGDRSGYTF. The DNA for the CDR3 is TGTGCCAGCTCACGCGGGACAGCGGGGGATAGGAGTGGCTACACCTTC.

This chain joins TRBV5-1 and TRBJ2-5; tentatively, D is TRBD1 or TRBD2 (6 bases each). The CDR3 extends over 14 amino acids. The V gene lost 2 bases and the J gene lost 5 bases, with 13 bases spanning the gap. From germline, CDR1 is SGHRS and CDR2 YFSETQ. The CDR3 DNA is TGCGCCAGCAGCTTACCGGGGGCGGGGGAGACCCAGTACTTC. It specifies CASSLPGAGETQYF.

The CDR3 loop is CASRDTSGPYPYEQYF. The CDR3 bases are TGTGCCAGCAGGGACACTAGCGGACCTTACCCCTACGAGCAGTACTTC. The J gene is TRBJ2-7, the V gene TRBV7-2; the match to TRBD2 covers 8 bases. V gave up 6 bases and J gave up 2 bases; unmatched junction bases: 12. The V gene's germline CDR1 is SGHTA and CDR2 FQGNSA. CDR3 length equals 16 residues.

The chain employs TRBV6-1 and TRBJ1-5; D is undetermined. V gave up 3 bases and J gave up 4 bases, with 13 bases separating them. The CDR3 contains 15 residues. Germline CDR1 is MNHNS and CDR2 is SASEGT. CDR3 amino acids: CASSDFDGLNQPQHF. CDR3 coding DNA: TGTGCCAGCAGTGATTTTGATGGGCTAAATCAGCCCCAGCATTTT.

The gene calls are TRBV9 and TRBJ2-1; 8 bases align to TRBD1. After removal of 0 bases from V and 5 bases from J, the junction contained 16 bases not matched to a gene. Germline lookup yields CDR1 SGDLS and CDR2 YYNGEE. CDR3 length: 19 residues. The CDR3 DNA reads as TGTGCCAGCAGCGTAGCTTTTGGTGTCGGGACAGGTTCTGACAATGAGCAGTTCTTC. This gives the protein CASSVAFGVGTGSDNEQFF.

This chain uses TRBV18 with TRBJ1-1, with D possibly TRBD1 on 5 matching bases. Trimming removed 4 bases from V and 3 bases from J, with 9 bases in between. CDR1 and CDR2 (germline): KGHSH, LQKENI. This CDR3 has 13 residues. CDR3 sequence: CASSRGEDTEAFF. In DNA, the CDR3 is TGTGCCAGCTCACGGGGGGAAGACACTGAAGCTTTCTTT.

The rearrangement links TRBV19 to TRBJ1-2; D is possibly TRBD1 (5 bases). This CDR3 comprises 15 residues. Germline V gene data show CDR1 as LNHDA and CDR2 as SQIVND (reference sequence). The V gene lost 1 base and the J gene lost 3 bases, with 12 bases spanning the gap. DNA of the CDR3: TGTGCCAGTAGTATAGGTGGCAGGGCCTACTATGGCTACACCTTC. It specifies CASSIGGRAYYGYTF.